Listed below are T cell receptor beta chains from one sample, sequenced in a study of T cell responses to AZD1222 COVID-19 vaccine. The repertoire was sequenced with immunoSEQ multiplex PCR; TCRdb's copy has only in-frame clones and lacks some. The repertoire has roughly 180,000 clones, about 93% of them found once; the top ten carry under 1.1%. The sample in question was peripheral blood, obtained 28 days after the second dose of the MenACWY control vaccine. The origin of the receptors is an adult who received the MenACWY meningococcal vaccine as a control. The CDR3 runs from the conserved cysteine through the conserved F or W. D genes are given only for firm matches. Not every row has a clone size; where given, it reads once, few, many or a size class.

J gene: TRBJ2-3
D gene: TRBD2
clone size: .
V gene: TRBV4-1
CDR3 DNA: TGCGCCAGCAGCCGGGCTAGCGGGGGAACCGAAGATACGCAGTATTTT
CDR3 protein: CASSRASGGTEDTQYF

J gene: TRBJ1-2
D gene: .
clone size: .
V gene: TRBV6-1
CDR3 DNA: TGTGCCAGCAGTGATCCCCTGGCAAGTTTCTATGGCTACACCTTC
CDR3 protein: CASSDPLASFYGYTF

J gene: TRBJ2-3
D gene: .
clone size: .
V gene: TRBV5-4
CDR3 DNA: TGTGCCAGCAGCTTAAGAGGGGCTTCAGATACGCAGTATTTT
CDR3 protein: CASSLRGASDTQYF

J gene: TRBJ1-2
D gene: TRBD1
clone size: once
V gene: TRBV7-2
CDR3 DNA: TGTGCCAGCAGCGAAAGACAGGGGCCCCTCTATGGCTACACCTTC
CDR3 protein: CASSERQGPLYGYTF

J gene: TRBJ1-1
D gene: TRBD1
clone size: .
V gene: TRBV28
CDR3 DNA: TGTGCCACCGAGGGACAGCCTCTTATGGAAGCTTTCTTT
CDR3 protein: CATEGQPLMEAFF

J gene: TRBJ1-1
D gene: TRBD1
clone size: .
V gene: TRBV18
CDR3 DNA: TGTGCCAGCGCGGACAGGGCGAACACTGAAGCTTTCTTT
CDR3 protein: CASADRANTEAFF

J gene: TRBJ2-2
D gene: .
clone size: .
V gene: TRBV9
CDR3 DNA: TGTGCCAGCAGCGCCCGCCCCTTGACCGGGGAGCTGTTTTTT
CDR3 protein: CASSARPLTGELFF

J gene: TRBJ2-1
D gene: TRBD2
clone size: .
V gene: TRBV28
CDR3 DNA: TGTGCCAGCAGTTTCCGACTAGCGGGGGAGCAGTTCTTC
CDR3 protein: CASSFRLAGEQFF

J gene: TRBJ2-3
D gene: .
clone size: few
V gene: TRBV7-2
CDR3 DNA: TGTGCCAGCAGCTTAAGCGCCAGCACAGATACGCAGTATTTT
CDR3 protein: CASSLSASTDTQYF

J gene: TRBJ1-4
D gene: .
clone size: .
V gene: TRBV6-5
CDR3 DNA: TGTGCCAGCAGTTACGGTGGTGCAACTAATGAAAAACTGTTTTTT
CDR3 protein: CASSYGGATNEKLFF

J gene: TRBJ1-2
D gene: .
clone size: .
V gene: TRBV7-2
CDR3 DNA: TGTGCCAGCAGCTCGGGGGCGGGCAGGGTTATCGGTGGCTACACCTTC
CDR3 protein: CASSSGAGRVIGGYTF

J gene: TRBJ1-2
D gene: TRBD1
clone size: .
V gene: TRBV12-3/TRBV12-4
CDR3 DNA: TGTGCCAGCAGAGCGACAGGGGGCTATGGCTACACCTTC
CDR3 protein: CASRATGGYGYTF

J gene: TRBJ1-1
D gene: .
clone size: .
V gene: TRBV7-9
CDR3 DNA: TGTGCCAGCAGCTTAGGCGAAAACACTGAAGCTTTCTTT
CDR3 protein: CASSLGENTEAFF

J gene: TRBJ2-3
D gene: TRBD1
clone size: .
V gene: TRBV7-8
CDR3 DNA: TGTGCCAGCAGCCAAACAGGGGTGGTCAACACAGATACGCAGTATTTT
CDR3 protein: CASSQTGVVNTDTQYF

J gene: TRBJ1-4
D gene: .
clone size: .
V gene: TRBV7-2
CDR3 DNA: TGTGCCAGCAGCTACTTATCGGATGTTGAAAAACTGTTTTTT
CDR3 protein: CASSYLSDVEKLFF

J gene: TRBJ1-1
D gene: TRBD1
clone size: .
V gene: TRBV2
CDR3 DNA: TGTGCCAGCAGGCGGGACAGGGTAGTTGGTACGAACACTGAAGCTTTCTTT
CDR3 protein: CASRRDRVVGTNTEAFF

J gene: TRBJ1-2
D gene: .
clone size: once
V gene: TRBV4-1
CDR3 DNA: TGCGCCAGCAGCCAAGGGGCGCAGGGGTTCAACTATGGCTACACCTTC
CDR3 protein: CASSQGAQGFNYGYTF

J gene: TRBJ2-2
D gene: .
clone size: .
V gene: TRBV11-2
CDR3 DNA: TGTGCCAGCAAGAGGGATTCCACCGGGGAGCTGTTTTTT
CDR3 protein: CASKRDSTGELFF

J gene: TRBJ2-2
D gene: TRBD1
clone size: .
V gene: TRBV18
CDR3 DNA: TGTGCCAGCTCACCCGGGACAGCGACCGGGGAGCTGTTTTTT
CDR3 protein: CASSPGTATGELFF

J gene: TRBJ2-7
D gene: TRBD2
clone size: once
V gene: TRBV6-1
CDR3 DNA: TGTGCCGCGGGGGGAGCCCCCTCCTACGAGCAGTACTTC
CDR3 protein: CAAGGAPSYEQYF

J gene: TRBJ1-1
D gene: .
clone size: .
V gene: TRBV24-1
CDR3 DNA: TGTGCCACCAGTGATAGTAGGGGGGTGGTCACTGAAGCTTTCTTT
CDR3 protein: CATSDSRGVVTEAFF

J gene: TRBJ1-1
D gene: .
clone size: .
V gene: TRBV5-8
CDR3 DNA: TGTGCCAGCAGACCAAGGACGGTTTTGAACACTGAAGCTTTCTTT
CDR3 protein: CASRPRTVLNTEAFF

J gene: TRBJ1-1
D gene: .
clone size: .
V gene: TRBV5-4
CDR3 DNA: TGTGCCAGCAGCTTGGGTGGGACTTTAAACACTGAAGCTTTCTTT
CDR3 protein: CASSLGGTLNTEAFF

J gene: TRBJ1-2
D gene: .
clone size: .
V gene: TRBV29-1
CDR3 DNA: TGCAGCGTTGAAGATGGGACATGGACTAACTATGGCTACACCTTC
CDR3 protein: CSVEDGTWTNYGYTF

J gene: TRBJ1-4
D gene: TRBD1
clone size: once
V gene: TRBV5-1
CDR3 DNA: TGCGCCAGCAGCCCGGGACAGGATGAAAAACTGTTTTTT
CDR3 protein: CASSPGQDEKLFF